This entry lists 18 T cell receptor beta chains sequenced from one sample in a study of identifying expanded T cells in peripheral blood. Data came from immunoSEQ multiplex PCR; TCRdb stores just in-frame clones and leaves some out. The data hold some 95,000 clones, with 75% to 90% observed a single time. The sample was blood. The receptor set was obtained from a person aged 18-69 years in good health.

This sequence joins TRBV2 and TRBJ1-2, with 8 nucleotides matching TRBD1. Germline CDR1 SNHLY, CDR2 FYNNEI. V trimming: 2 bases; J trimming: 4 bases; junction bases outside the gene matches: 9. This CDR3 is 16 amino acids long. The CDR3 loop is CASSEWVRGRVYGYTF. DNA for the CDR3: TGTGCCAGCAGTGAATGGGTCAGGGGGCGCGTCTATGGCTACACCTTC.

The chain links TRBV7-8 to TRBJ2-5; D is perhaps TRBD1 (6 bases). The CDR3 spans 13 residues. Germline V gene sequence: CDR1 SGHVS, CDR2 FQNEAQ. Trimming stripped 6 bases from V and 1 base from J, with 9 bases between. This CDR3 is CASRGQLQETQYF. The CDR3 nucleotides read TGTGCCAGCAGAGGACAGCTCCAAGAGACCCAGTACTTC.

DNA for the CDR3: TGTGCCAGCAGCTCACAGGACAGGGGCCGGACAGAGCAGTTCTTC. Translating gives CASSSQDRGRTEQFF. The J gene is TRBJ2-1, the V gene TRBV7-2, with TRBD1 matching 9 bases. The J segment lost 10 bases and the V segment lost 4 bases, leaving 11 bases of the junction unmatched. The CDR3 spans 15 residues. Germline V gene data show CDR1 as SGHTA and CDR2 as FQGNSA.

The gene calls are TRBV19 and TRBJ1-1; D ambiguous. The CDR3 is 13 amino acids. The ends were cut back, 8 bases at V and 3 bases at J, with 13 bases in the middle. CDR1 is LNHDA and CDR2 is SQIVND in the germline V gene (reference sequence). Here the CDR3 DNA reads TGTGCCAGTCAGGACGGAGCTTACACTGAAGCTTTCTTT. Encoded protein: CASQDGAYTEAFF.

The chain recombines TRBV5-6 with TRBJ1-5, with 8 bases fitting TRBD1. CDR3 length: 15 residues. Germline CDR1 SGHDT, CDR2 YYEEEE. J was trimmed by 4 bases and V by 3 bases; bases with no gene match: 6. As DNA, the CDR3 is TGTGCCAGCAGCTGGGGACAGGCCCTAAATCAGCCCCAGCATTTT. Translation: CASSWGQALNQPQHF.

This chain connects TRBV6-5 to TRBJ1-2; D is unresolved. Trimming cost V 5 bases and J 7 bases, with 14 bases left between them. CDR1 and CDR2 (germline): MNHEY, SVGAGI. This CDR3 is 13 amino acids long. CDR3 DNA sequence: TGTGCCAGCAGTAATCACGGACCCGGTGGCTACACCTTC. The encoded protein is CASSNHGPGGYTF.

The chain is built from TRBV6-5 and TRBJ1-5; no definite D call. This CDR3 contains 13 residues. V lost 6 bases and J lost 3, with 9 bases in between. The germline CDR1 and CDR2 sequences are MNHEY and SVGAGI. CDR3 bases: TGTGCCAGCAGCCTCACTTACAATCAGCCCCAGCATTTT. Its translation is CASSLTYNQPQHF.

This chain links TRBV4-3 with TRBJ2-2, with D tentatively TRBD1 or TRBD2 (5 bases each). The CDR3 covers 16 residues. From germline, CDR1 is LGHNA and CDR2 YSLEER. V was shortened by 1 base and J by 5 bases, with 14 bases between the two germline ends. CDR3 sequence reads: CASSQAGPVRTGELFF. The CDR3 bases are TGCGCCAGCAGCCAAGCGGGACCCGTAAGGACCGGGGAGCTGTTTTTT.

V usage is TRBV7-2 and J usage is TRBJ2-1; TRBD2 matches at 10 bases. J lost 4 bases, V lost 3 bases, and 9 bases had no gene match. Germline loops: CDR1 SGHTA, CDR2 FQGNSA. There are 17 residues in the CDR3. Here the CDR3 DNA reads TGTGCCAGCAGCTTCGGATTAGCGGGGGGAGGGTACAATGAGCAGTTCTTC. Amino acid sequence: CASSFGLAGGGYNEQFF. Full variable domain (missing parts from reference TRBV7-2 and TRBJ2-1): GAGVSQSPSNKVTEKGKDVELRCDPISGHTALYWYRQSLGQGLEFLIYFQGNSAPDKSGLPSDRFSAERTGGSVSTLTIQRTQQEDSAVYLCASSFGLAGGGYNEQFFGPGTRLTVL.

The rearrangement uses TRBV2 and TRBJ1-1; D might be TRBD1 (5 bases). The CDR3 totals 13 residues. With 6 bases removed from V and 9 bases from J, the gap between germline ends came to 17 bases. In germline, CDR1 is SNHLY, CDR2 FYNNEI. The CDR3 DNA follows: TGTGCCAGCAGCCCCTGGGGGGAAGGGAAAGCTTTCTTT. It yields the protein CASSPWGEGKAFF.

This clone has a single count. The rearrangement links TRBV4-3 to TRBJ2-7; D is uncertain. Germline V gene lookup returns CDR1 LGHNA and CDR2 YSLEER. The germline V and J ends were trimmed by 0 bases and 0 bases, with 15 bases remaining between them. The CDR3 runs 17 residues. The CDR3 is CASSQDFPGRSSYEQYF. CDR3 nucleotide sequence: TGCGCCAGCAGCCAAGATTTCCCGGGCAGGAGCTCCTACGAGCAGTACTTC.

CDR3 in amino acids: CARRNHSDGNSGNTIYF. CDR3 DNA: TGTGCCAGGAGGAACCATTCTGACGGTAACTCTGGAAACACCATATATTTT. This rearrangement joins TRBV2 to TRBJ1-3; no clear D. Germline CDR1 reads SNHLY; CDR2 reads FYNNEI. V dropped 9 bases and J dropped 0 bases, with 21 bases sitting between them. CDR3 length equals 17 residues. The variable domain in full, completed from reference TRBV2 and TRBJ1-3, reads EPEVTQTPSHQVTQMGQEVILRCVPISNHLYFYWYRQILGQKVEFLVSFYNNEISEKSEIFDDQFSVERPDGSNFTLKIRSTKLEDSAMYFCARRNHSDGNSGNTIYFGEGSWLTVV.

This chain links TRBV19 with TRBJ1-2; 8 bases map to TRBD1. The trim removed 5 bases at V and 5 bases at J, leaving 4 bases unmatched. The CDR3 has 13 residues. The germline CDR1 and CDR2 sequences are LNHDA and SQIVND (reference sequence). Here the CDR3 reads CASSDRGFYGYTF. CDR3 DNA: TGTGCCAGTAGTGACAGGGGATTTTATGGCTACACCTTC.

The J gene is TRBJ2-5, the V gene TRBV13; D might be TRBD1 or TRBD2, each matching 6 bases. This CDR3 spans 12 amino acids. Germline V gene lookup returns CDR1 PRHDT and CDR2 FYEKMQ (reference sequence). The ends were cut back, 6 bases at V and 5 bases at J, with 10 bases in the middle. CDR3 protein: CASRLGGETQYF. In nucleotides, the CDR3 is TGTGCCAGCAGACTCGGGGGCGAGACCCAGTACTTC.

The sample holds a few counts of this clone. The gene calls are TRBV4-3 and TRBJ1-2; D perhaps matches TRBD1 (5 bases). CDR1 and CDR2 (germline): LGHNA, YSLEER. V dropped 7 bases and J dropped 1 base, with 19 bases sitting between them. The CDR3 runs 16 residues. The CDR3, as DNA: TGCGCCAGCACCCCTCGGGTCAGGGAACTTAACTATGGCTACACCTTC. It is translated as CASTPRVRELNYGYTF.

The chain carries TRBV5-4 and TRBJ1-6; no clear D. With 1 base removed from V and 5 bases from J, the gap between germline ends came to 7 bases. The CDR3 is made up of 14 amino acids. Germline values: CDR1 SGHNT, CDR2 YYREEE (reference sequence). This CDR3 is CASSLSRNNSPLHF. The CDR3 nucleotides are TGTGCCAGCAGCTTGTCCAGGAATAATTCACCCCTCCACTTT.

The gene calls are TRBV9 and TRBJ2-5; the D is unclear. The germline V gene encodes CDR1 SGDLS and CDR2 YYNGEE. This CDR3 contains 14 residues. V was clipped by 0 bases and J by 5 bases, with 11 bases between them. The CDR3 sequence is CASSVDGRSETQYF. The CDR3 DNA sequence: TGTGCCAGCAGCGTAGATGGTAGATCCGAGACCCAGTACTTC.

The genes are TRBV5-1 and TRBJ2-2; 8 nucleotides agree with TRBD1. This CDR3 is built from 16 residues. The trim removed 0 bases at V and 8 bases at J, leaving 9 bases unmatched. Germline V gene sequence: CDR1 SGHRS, CDR2 YFSETQ. The CDR3 DNA follows: TGCGCCAGCAGCTTGGACTCAGGACAGGGCATGGGGGAGCTGTTTTTT. As protein: CASSLDSGQGMGELFF.